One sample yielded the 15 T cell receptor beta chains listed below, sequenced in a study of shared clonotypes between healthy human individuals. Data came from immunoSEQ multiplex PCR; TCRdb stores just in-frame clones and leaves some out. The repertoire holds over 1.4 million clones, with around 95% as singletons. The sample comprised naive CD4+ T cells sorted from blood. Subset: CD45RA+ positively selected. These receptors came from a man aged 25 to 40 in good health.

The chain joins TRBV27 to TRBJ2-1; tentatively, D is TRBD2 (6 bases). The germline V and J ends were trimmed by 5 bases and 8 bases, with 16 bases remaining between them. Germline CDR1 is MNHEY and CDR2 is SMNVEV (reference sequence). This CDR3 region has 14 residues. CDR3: CASSQPGRGDEQFF. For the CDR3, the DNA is TGTGCCAGCAGTCAACCGGGACGCGGGGATGAGCAGTTCTTC.

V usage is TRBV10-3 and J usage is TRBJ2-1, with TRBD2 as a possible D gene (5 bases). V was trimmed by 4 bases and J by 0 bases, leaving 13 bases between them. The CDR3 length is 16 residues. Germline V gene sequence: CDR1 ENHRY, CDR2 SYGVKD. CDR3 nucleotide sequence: TGTGCCATCAGTGCGGCTACGGGGAGCTCCTACAATGAGCAGTTCTTC. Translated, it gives CAISAATGSSYNEQFF.

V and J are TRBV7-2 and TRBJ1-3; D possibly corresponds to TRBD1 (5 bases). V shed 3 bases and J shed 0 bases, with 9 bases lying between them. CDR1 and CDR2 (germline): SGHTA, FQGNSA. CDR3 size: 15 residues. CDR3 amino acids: CASSFEGTSGNTIYF. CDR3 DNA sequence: TGTGCCAGCAGCTTTGAGGGGACCTCTGGAAACACCATATATTTT.

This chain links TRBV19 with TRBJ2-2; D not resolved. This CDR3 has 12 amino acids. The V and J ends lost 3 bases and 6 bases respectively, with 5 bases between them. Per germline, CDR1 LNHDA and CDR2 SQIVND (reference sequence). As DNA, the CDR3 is TGTGCCAGTAGTATTCTGCCCGGGGAGCTGTTTTTT. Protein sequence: CASSILPGELFF.

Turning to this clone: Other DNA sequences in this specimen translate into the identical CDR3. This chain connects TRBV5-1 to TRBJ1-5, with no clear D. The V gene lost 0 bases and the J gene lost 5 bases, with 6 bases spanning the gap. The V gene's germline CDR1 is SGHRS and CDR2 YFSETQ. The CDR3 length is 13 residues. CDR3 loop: CASSLDRDQPQHF. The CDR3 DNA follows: TGCGCCAGCAGCTTGGACCGGGATCAGCCCCAGCATTTT.

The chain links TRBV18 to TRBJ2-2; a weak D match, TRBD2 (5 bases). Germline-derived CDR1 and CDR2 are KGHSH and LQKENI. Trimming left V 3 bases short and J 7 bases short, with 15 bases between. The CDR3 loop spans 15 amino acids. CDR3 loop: CASSPLGELNGELFF. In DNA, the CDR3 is TGTGCCAGCTCACCTCTGGGAGAGTTAAACGGGGAGCTGTTTTTT.

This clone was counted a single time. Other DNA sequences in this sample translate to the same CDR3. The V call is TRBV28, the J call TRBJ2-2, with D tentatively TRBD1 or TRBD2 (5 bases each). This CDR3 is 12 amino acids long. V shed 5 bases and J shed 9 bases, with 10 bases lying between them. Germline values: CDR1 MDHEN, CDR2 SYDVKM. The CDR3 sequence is CASSPPGRELFF. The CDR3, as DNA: TGTGCCAGCAGTCCTCCGGGGCGGGAGCTGTTTTTT.

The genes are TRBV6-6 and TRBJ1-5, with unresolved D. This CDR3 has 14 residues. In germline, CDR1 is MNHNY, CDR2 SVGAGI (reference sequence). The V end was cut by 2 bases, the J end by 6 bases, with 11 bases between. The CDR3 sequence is CASSYEGGPQPQHF. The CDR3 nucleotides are TGTGCCAGCAGTTACGAAGGAGGGCCTCAGCCCCAGCATTTT.

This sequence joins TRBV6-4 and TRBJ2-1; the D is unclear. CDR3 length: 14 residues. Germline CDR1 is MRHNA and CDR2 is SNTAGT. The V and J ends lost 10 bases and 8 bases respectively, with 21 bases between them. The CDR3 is CATSQRKRWDEQFF. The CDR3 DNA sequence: TGTGCCACCTCCCAGCGTAAGAGGTGGGATGAGCAGTTCTTC.

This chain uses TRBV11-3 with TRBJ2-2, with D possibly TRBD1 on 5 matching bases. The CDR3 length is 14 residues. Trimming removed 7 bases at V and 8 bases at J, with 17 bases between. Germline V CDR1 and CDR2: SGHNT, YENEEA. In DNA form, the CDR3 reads TGTGCCAGCAATGACGTTCTAGGGGTGGGGGAGCTGTTTTTT. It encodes CASNDVLGVGELFF.

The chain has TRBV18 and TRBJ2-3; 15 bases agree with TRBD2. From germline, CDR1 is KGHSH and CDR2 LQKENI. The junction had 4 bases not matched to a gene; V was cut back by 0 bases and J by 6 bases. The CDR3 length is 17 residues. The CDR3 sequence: CASSPPGLAGGADTQYF. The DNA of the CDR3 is TGTGCCAGCTCACCACCGGGACTAGCGGGAGGAGCTGATACGCAGTATTTT.

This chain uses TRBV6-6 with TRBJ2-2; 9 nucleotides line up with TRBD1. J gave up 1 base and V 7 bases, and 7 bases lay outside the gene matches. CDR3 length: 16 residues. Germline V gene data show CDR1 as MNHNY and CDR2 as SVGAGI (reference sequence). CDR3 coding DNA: TGTGCCAGCACCCGTAACAGGGGGCAGAACACCGGGGAGCTGTTTTTT. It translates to CASTRNRGQNTGELFF.

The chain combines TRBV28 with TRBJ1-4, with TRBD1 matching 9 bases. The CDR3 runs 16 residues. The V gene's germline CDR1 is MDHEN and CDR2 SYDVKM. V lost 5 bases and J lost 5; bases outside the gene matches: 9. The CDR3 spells CASSPAPGTGNEKLFF. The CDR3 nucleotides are TGTGCCAGCAGTCCAGCCCCCGGGACAGGGAATGAAAAACTGTTTTTT.

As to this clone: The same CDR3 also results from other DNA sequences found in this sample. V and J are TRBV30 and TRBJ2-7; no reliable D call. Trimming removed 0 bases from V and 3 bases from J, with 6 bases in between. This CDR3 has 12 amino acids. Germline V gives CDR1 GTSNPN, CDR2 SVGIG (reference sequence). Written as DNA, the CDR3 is TGTGCCTGGAGTGTAGTCAGCTACGAGCAGTACTTC. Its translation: CAWSVVSYEQYF.

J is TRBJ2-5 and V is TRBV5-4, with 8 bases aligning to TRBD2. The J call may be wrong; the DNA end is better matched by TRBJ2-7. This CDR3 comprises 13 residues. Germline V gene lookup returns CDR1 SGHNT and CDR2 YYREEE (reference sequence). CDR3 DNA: TGTGCCAGCAGCACCGGGACTAGCTACGAGCAGTACTTC. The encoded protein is CASSTGTSYEQYF.